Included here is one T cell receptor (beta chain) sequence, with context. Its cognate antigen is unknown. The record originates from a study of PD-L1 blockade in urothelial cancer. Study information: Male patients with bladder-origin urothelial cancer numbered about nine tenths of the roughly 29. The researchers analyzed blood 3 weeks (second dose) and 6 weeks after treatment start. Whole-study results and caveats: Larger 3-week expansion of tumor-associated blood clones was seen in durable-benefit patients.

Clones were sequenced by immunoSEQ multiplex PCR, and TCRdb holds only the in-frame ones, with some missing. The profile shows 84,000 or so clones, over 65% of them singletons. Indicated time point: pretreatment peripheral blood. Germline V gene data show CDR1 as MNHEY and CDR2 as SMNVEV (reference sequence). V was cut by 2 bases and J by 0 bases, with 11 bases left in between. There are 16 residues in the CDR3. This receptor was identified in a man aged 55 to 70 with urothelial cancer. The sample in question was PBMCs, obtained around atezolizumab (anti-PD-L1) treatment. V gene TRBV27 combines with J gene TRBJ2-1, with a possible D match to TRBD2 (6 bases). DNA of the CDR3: TGTGCCAGCAGTTTACGGAGAGCGGGCTCCTACAATGAGCAGTTCTTC. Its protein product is CASSLRRAGSYNEQFF.